One and the same sample provided the 2 T cell receptor beta chains below, sequenced in a study of blood T cell repertoires in COVID-19. Clones were read by immunoSEQ multiplex PCR, and TCRdb kept only the in-frame ones, dropping some. This sample has roughly 70,000 clones, with 73% found just once. Sample: peripheral blood. The receptors originated from a man aged 55 to 69 with acute or convalescent COVID-19.

J is TRBJ1-2 and V is TRBV9; 9 bases are shared with TRBD1. Germline V gene lookup returns CDR1 SGDLS and CDR2 YYNGEE. The CDR3 loop spans 13 amino acids. The V gene end was trimmed by 3 bases and the J gene end by 6 bases; junction bases not matched to a gene: 3. The CDR3 nucleotides read TGTGCCAGCAGCGATGGGACAGGGAATGGCTACACCTTC. Its protein product is CASSDGTGNGYTF.

V is TRBV28 and J is TRBJ1-1; 7 bases are a match to TRBD1. This CDR3 has 14 residues. The V and J ends lost 7 bases and 1 base, in that order; junction bases with no gene match: 6. Germline values: CDR1 MDHEN, CDR2 SYDVKM. The CDR3 bases are TGTGCCAGCAACTTAGGGGGCGGGAACACTGAAGCTTTCTTT. This gives the protein CASNLGGGNTEAFF.